This T cell receptor (beta chain) was captured by sequencing in a study of T-cell reconstitution after alpha-beta-depleted transplantation in children. TCRbeta library construction was performed incorporating unique molecular identifiers. Via MiXCR, TCRdb re-called the PCR reads, giving one row per CDR3 protein. The sample holds 300,000 or so distinct CDR3 sequences, 9.9% seen once. Between the trimmed V and J ends, which lost 6 bases and 4 bases, there was a span of 20 bases. The CDR3 sequence is 16 residues long. Sequences were derived from PBMCs from the stem cell graft donor, sampled from the stem cell graft. The V and J genes are TRBV12-3 or TRBV12-4 and TRBJ2-3; no clear D gene. This receptor was identified in a human donor who donated a stem cell graft to a child with SCID. CDR3 region: CASSWSWAGSPDTQYF. The CDR3 region has the DNA TGTGCCAGCAGCTGGAGTTGGGCCGGATCACCAGATACGCAGTATTTT.